This T cell receptor beta chain was profiled in a study of siplizumab effects on memory and regulatory T cells. Only in-frame clones appear in the TCRdb table, and some are missing; sequencing was by immunoSEQ multiplex PCR. This table has some 97,000 clones, 75% to 95% appearing once. The receptor was derived from a human donor in good health. Sequenced sample: CD4+ T cells sorted from blood.

The CDR3 here is CASSPPRGTERETQYF. CDR3 bases: TGTGCCAGCTCACCACCGAGAGGGACAGAAAGGGAGACCCAGTACTTC. This chain links TRBV18 with TRBJ2-5, with 7 bases aligning to TRBD1. The CDR3 length is 16 residues. Germline V gene lookup returns CDR1 KGHSH and CDR2 LQKENI. V was pared by 0 bases and J by 5 bases, with 9 bases of the junction left unmatched.